These T cell receptor beta chains were read from a single sample in a study of early T cells in non-severe SARS-CoV-2 infection. TCRdb passed the 5' RACE reads through MiXCR, listing each CDR3 protein once. The sample lists around 99,000 distinct CDR3 sequences; roughly 15% were seen once. The specimen comprised whole blood, sampled at baseline. Receptor source: an adult who was a healthcare worker with PCR-confirmed SARS-CoV-2 infection or an uninfected control (not recorded which). CDR3s include the opening cysteine and the closing phenylalanine or tryptophan. The D gene is left open where the match is weak. Clone size is given for some rows only: seen once, a few or many times, or a class if the clone is expanded.

CDR3 length	D gene	V gene	J gene	clone size	CDR3 DNA	CDR3 protein
15	.	TRBV19	TRBJ1-2	many	TGTGCCAGTAGTACCTCCGGGGCAACAGGTGGGGGCTACACCTTC	CASSTSGATGGGYTF
13	.	TRBV19	TRBJ1-5	few	TGTGCCAGTAGTATAGGTCACAATCAGCCCCAGCATTTT	CASSIGHNQPQHF
12	.	TRBV28	TRBJ2-2	.	TGTGCCAGCCCTGGACAAACCGGGGAGCTGTTTTTT	CASPGQTGELFF
17	TRBD1	TRBV6-1	TRBJ1-6	.	TGTGCCAGCAGAGGCCGGGACAGGGGTGTCTATAATTCACCCCTCCACTTT	CASRGRDRGVYNSPLHF
14	.	TRBV20-1	TRBJ2-1	.	TGCAGTGCTCAAAAGGAGGGATCCTACAATGAGCAGTTCTTC	CSAQKEGSYNEQFF
13	.	TRBV18	TRBJ2-5	.	TGTGCCAGCTTTACGGGCCTCCAAGAGACCCAGTACTTC	CASFTGLQETQYF
15	.	TRBV30	TRBJ1-1	few	TGTGCCTGGAGCCGGGATTTGTGGACGGGGACTGAAGCTTTCTTT	CAWSRDLWTGTEAFF
15	TRBD1	TRBV5-1	TRBJ1-1	many	TGCGCCAGCAGCTGGGGGACAGGGGGCAACACTGAAGCTTTCTTT	CASSWGTGGNTEAFF
14	.	TRBV7-3	TRBJ2-2	many	TGTGCCAGCAGCTTGGGACTGAACACCGGGGAGCTGTTTTTT	CASSLGLNTGELFF
14	TRBD1	TRBV10-3	TRBJ1-2	few	TGTGCCATCAGTGAGCAACAGGGGAACTATGGCTACACCTTC	CAISEQQGNYGYTF
13	.	TRBV3-1	TRBJ2-5	few	TGTGCCAGCGCCCTGGGGGGCCAAGAGACCCAGTACTTC	CASALGGQETQYF
14	TRBD1	TRBV9	TRBJ2-5	few	TGTGCCAGCAGCGTCTCCGGGACAGAAGAGACCCAGTACTTC	CASSVSGTEETQYF
15	TRBD2	TRBV12-3/TRBV12-4	TRBJ2-7	once	TGTGCCAGCAGTAGTAGGGCTAGCGGAGGATACGAGCAGTACTTC	CASSSRASGGYEQYF
12	.	TRBV9	TRBJ2-1	.	TGTGCCAGCAGCGGGGGAGTGTCTGGGCAGTTCTTC	CASSGGVSGQFF
14	TRBD2	TRBV10-3	TRBJ2-2	few	TGTGCCATCAGCACTAGCGGTAACACCGGGGAGCTGTTTTTT	CAISTSGNTGELFF
15	TRBD2	TRBV7-3	TRBJ2-5	.	TGTGCCAGCAGCCCCAGCGGACTAGCGGGGGGGACCCAGTACTTC	CASSPSGLAGGTQYF
14	TRBD1	TRBV11-2	TRBJ2-5	.	TGTGCCAGCAGCTGGGACAGGTTAGGAGAGACCCAGTACTTC	CASSWDRLGETQYF